This TCR beta chain was retrieved from a study of cytomegalovirus exposure and HLA in healthy donors. Study context: From HLA-typed donors, an early data release held tens of millions of unique TCRs.

Broader study findings: With DRB1 most and HLA-C fewest, TCR association rates differed between HLA loci in a later analysis. Segments of the TCR beta V type were, in most cases, productive about 87% or about 30% of the time in an earlier analysis. Among CMV-associated TCR beta chains, most appeared HLA-restricted in a later analysis.

PCR was performed using 60 Vbeta and 13 Jbeta primers. Produced via immunoSEQ multiplex PCR; TCRdb's table is partial and in-frame only. The sample comprises more than 85,000 clones, about 74% of which are singletons, and 4.8% rests with the top ten. Points on this clone: Its specificity is not known.

The receptor was isolated from a woman between 18 and 30 years old in good health and CMV-seropositive. Sequencing was done on a sample of PBMCs.

The CDR3 loop is CASKRDIQETQYF. The CDR3 DNA sequence: TGTGCCAGCAAGAGAGACATCCAAGAGACCCAGTACTTC. The chain links TRBV7-9 to TRBJ2-5; D is uncertain. Germline loops: CDR1 SEHNR, CDR2 FQNEAQ (reference sequence). V was trimmed by 7 bases and J by 1 base, leaving 10 bases between them. The CDR3 length is 13 residues.